Below, 19 T cell receptor beta chains from the same sample are listed, as sequenced in a study of siplizumab effects on memory and regulatory T cells (dated by TCRdb to the late 2010s). Library construction relied on the immunoSEQ multiplex PCR assay. Held by TCRdb, this immuneACCESS table contains in-frame sequences only and omits some clones. Under half of the omission traces to an unresolved V gene where checked; the cause of the rest is unknown. Within this sample are 57,000 or so clones, with around 80% of them counted one time only. Approximately 0.38% of the sample lies in the top ten. Sequencing was performed on memory CD4+ T cells sorted from blood. The cell subset or site label on this specimen signifies: unstimulated CD4+ memory T cells. The receptor set was obtained from a human donor in good health.

This chain connects TRBV7-9 to TRBJ1-3, with D tentatively TRBD1 (5 bases). The V end lost 5 bases, the J end lost 6 bases, and 11 bases lay between the germline ends. The CDR3 sequence is 13 residues long. The germline V gene encodes CDR1 SEHNR and CDR2 FQNEAQ (reference sequence). CDR3: CASSPGTANTIYF. The CDR3 bases are TGTGCCAGCAGCCCGGGGACGGCAAACACCATATATTTT. Full variable domain (remainder filled in from reference TRBV7-9 and TRBJ1-3): DTGVSQNPRHKITKRGQNVTFRCDPISEHNRLYWYRQTLGQGPEFLTYFQNEAQLEKSRLLSDRFSAERPKGSFSTLEIQRTEQGDSAMYLCASSPGTANTIYFGEGSWLTVV.

This chain connects TRBV6-5 to TRBJ2-5; D gene uncertain. The V gene lost 7 bases and the J gene lost 5 bases, with 8 bases spanning the gap. The CDR3 runs 11 residues. Germline CDR1 MNHEY, CDR2 SVGAGI. The CDR3 sequence: CASMHLETQYF. The DNA of the CDR3 is TGTGCCAGCATGCATCTTGAGACCCAGTACTTC.

The chain joins TRBV2 to TRBJ2-3, with D possibly matching TRBD1 (5 bases). V was cut by 4 bases and J by 3 bases, with 11 bases left in between. Germline lookup yields CDR1 SNHLY and CDR2 FYNNEI. CDR3 length: 14 residues. CDR3 nucleotides: TGTGCCAGCAGTGTAGACAGCAATACAGATACGCAGTATTTT. Protein product: CASSVDSNTDTQYF.

The CDR3 reads CAIREDLYTF. CDR3 bases: TGTGCCATCAGAGAGGACCTCTACACCTTC. This rearrangement joins TRBV10-3 to TRBJ1-2; D remains ambiguous. Trimming left V 6 bases short and J 10 bases short, with 9 bases between. The germline gives CDR1 ENHRY, CDR2 SYGVKD. The CDR3 length is 10 residues.

This clone was picked up one time. The rearrangement links TRBV19 to TRBJ2-3; TRBD1 is a possible D gene (5 bases). The germline V gene encodes CDR1 LNHDA and CDR2 SQIVND (reference sequence). Trimming removed 1 base from V and 0 bases from J, with 8 bases in between. The CDR3 runs to 15 residues. Written as DNA, the CDR3 is TGTGCCAGTAGTATAGGGCAGGGTAGCACAGATACGCAGTATTTT. Translated, it gives CASSIGQGSTDTQYF. Variable domain in full (rest from reference TRBV19 and TRBJ2-3): DGGITQSPKYLFRKEGQNVTLSCEQNLNHDAMYWYRQDPGQGLRLIYYSQIVNDFQKGDIAEGYSVSREKKESFPLTVTSAQKNPTAFYLCASSIGQGSTDTQYFGPGTRLTVL.

The V gene is TRBV5-1, the J gene TRBJ2-7, with 7 positions matching TRBD1. The CDR3 covers 16 residues. J was trimmed by 0 bases and V by 4 bases; bases with no gene match: 10. In germline, CDR1 is SGHRS, CDR2 YFSETQ. The CDR3 DNA is TGCGCCAGCAGCCTAGAGGGACAGCGCCGCTCCTACGAGCAGTACTTC. It translates to CASSLEGQRRSYEQYF.

The chain is built from TRBV5-1 and TRBJ2-1; 7 positions agree with TRBD2. V lost 5 bases and J lost 7; bases outside the gene matches: 9. This CDR3 contains 14 residues. From germline, CDR1 is SGHRS and CDR2 YFSETQ. The CDR3 sequence is CASRSPGLQNEQFF. CDR3 DNA: TGCGCCAGCAGATCACCGGGACTACAGAATGAGCAGTTCTTC.

The V gene is TRBV7-3, the J gene TRBJ1-1; 10 bases are shared with TRBD1. This CDR3 comprises 15 residues. V lost 2 bases to trimming and J lost 6 bases; unmatched junction nucleotides: 6. The germline V gene has CDR1 SGHTA and CDR2 FQGTGA. This CDR3 is CASSLSGTGDSEAFF. The CDR3 DNA reads as TGTGCCAGCAGCTTATCCGGGACAGGGGATTCTGAAGCTTTCTTT.

Only a few counts were recorded for this clone. The chain links TRBV5-4 to TRBJ2-7; 9 nucleotides match TRBD1. Germline assignment: CDR1 SGHNT and CDR2 YYREEE (reference sequence). After removal of 4 bases from V and 5 bases from J, the junction contained 4 bases not matched to a gene. CDR3 length equals 13 residues. This chain's CDR3 is CASSPGTGNEQYF. The CDR3 bases are TGTGCCAGCAGCCCGGGGACAGGGAACGAGCAGTACTTC.

This clone was observed once. The CDR3 DNA reads TGTGCCAGCAGCCAGACAGGTTATGGCTACACCTTC. Amino acid sequence: CASSQTGYGYTF. This rearrangement joins TRBV6-6 to TRBJ1-2; tentative D call: TRBD1 (6 bases). This CDR3 region has 12 residues. Germline CDR1 MNHNY, CDR2 SVGAGI (reference sequence). The ends were cut back, 6 bases at V and 5 bases at J, with 10 bases in the middle.

V and J are TRBV28 and TRBJ1-5; D gene ambiguous. The length of the CDR3 is 15 residues. Looked up from germline, CDR1 is MDHEN and CDR2 is SYDVKM. Trimming removed 3 bases from V and 4 bases from J, with 13 bases in between. This CDR3 reads CASSLYGGENQPQHF. In DNA form, the CDR3 reads TGTGCCAGCAGTTTGTACGGCGGTGAGAATCAGCCCCAGCATTTT.

V and J are TRBV4-3 and TRBJ2-2, with 8 bases aligning to TRBD2. V shed 4 bases, J shed 6 bases, and the junction held 10 bases outside the gene matches. The CDR3 loop spans 16 amino acids. CDR1 and CDR2 from the germline V gene are LGHNA and YSLEER. Here the CDR3 DNA reads TGCGCCAGCAGCCGCGACGGGGGGGCCTTTGCCGGGGAGCTGTTTTTT. It yields the protein CASSRDGGAFAGELFF.

This clone has more than one count but fewer than ten. J is TRBJ1-2 and V is TRBV27; possibly TRBD1 for D (6 bases). The V end lost 6 bases, the J end lost 7 bases, and 21 bases lay between the germline ends. This CDR3 has 15 residues. Germline CDR1 is MNHEY and CDR2 is SMNVEV (reference sequence). The CDR3 is CASSATQGKYRGYTF. CDR3 sequence (DNA): TGTGCCAGCAGCGCTACTCAGGGGAAATATCGTGGCTACACCTTC.

The V and J genes are TRBV10-2 and TRBJ1-3, with 7 bases fitting TRBD1. This CDR3 is 14 amino acids long. J lost 0 bases, V lost 9 bases, and 5 bases had no gene match. CDR1 WSHSY and CDR2 SAAADI come from the germline V gene. CDR3 in amino acids: CARDRRCSGNTIYF. The CDR3 DNA reads TGCGCCAGGGACAGGAGGTGCTCTGGAAACACCATATATTTT.

The chain carries TRBV6-9 and TRBJ2-7; the D gene is possibly TRBD2 (5 bases). Trimming shortened V by 5 bases and J by 6 bases, and 5 bases separated the two germline ends. The CDR3 runs 10 residues. CDR1 and CDR2 from the germline V gene are MNHGY and SVAAGI. The CDR3 here is CASSEGEQYF. In nucleotides, the CDR3 is TGTGCCAGCAGTGAGGGCGAGCAGTACTTC.

The chain joins TRBV10-3 to TRBJ2-7; 10 positions match TRBD2. CDR3 length: 15 amino acids. Trimming took 3 bases from V and 5 from J; bases not matched to a gene: 7. The germline gives CDR1 ENHRY, CDR2 SYGVKD. This chain's CDR3 is CAISDRQRGGDEQYF. In DNA, the CDR3 is TGTGCCATCAGTGATCGGCAGCGGGGGGGCGACGAGCAGTACTTC.

This clone was found a few times. This chain uses TRBV5-1 with TRBJ2-3; D possibly corresponds to TRBD2 (6 bases). With 7 bases removed from V and 1 base from J, the gap between germline ends came to 13 bases. The CDR3 is 14 residues long. Germline V CDR1 and CDR2: SGHRS, YFSETQ. In DNA, the CDR3 is TGCGCCAGCGGGCGGCGGGACCGCACAGATACGCAGTATTTT. Residues: CASGRRDRTDTQYF. The variable domain in full, with the rest retrieved from reference TRBV5-1 and TRBJ2-3, is KAGVTQTPRYLIKTRGQQVTLSCSPISGHRSVSWYQQTPGQGLQFLFEYFSETQRNKGNFPGRFSGRQFSNSRSEMNVSTLELGDSALYLCASGRRDRTDTQYFGPGTRLTVL.

The chain employs TRBV7-3 and TRBJ2-7; possible D gene TRBD2, 6 bases. Germline CDR1 is SGHTA and CDR2 is FQGTGA. CDR3 length: 15 residues. With 5 bases removed from V and 2 bases from J, the gap between germline ends came to 16 bases. The CDR3 nucleotides read TGTGCCAGCAGCCCAAAAAGCGGGCTTCCCTACGAGCAGTACTTC. Translation: CASSPKSGLPYEQYF.

The chain combines TRBV6-4 with TRBJ2-5, with TRBD2 matching over 8 bases. Germline V gene lookup returns CDR1 MRHNA and CDR2 SNTAGT. The CDR3 runs 15 residues. Germline trimming cut 6 bases from V and 5 bases from J; bases unmatched to any gene: 11. CDR3 region: CASRNGLAPRETQYF. In nucleotides, the CDR3 is TGTGCCAGCAGAAATGGACTAGCCCCCCGGGAGACCCAGTACTTC.